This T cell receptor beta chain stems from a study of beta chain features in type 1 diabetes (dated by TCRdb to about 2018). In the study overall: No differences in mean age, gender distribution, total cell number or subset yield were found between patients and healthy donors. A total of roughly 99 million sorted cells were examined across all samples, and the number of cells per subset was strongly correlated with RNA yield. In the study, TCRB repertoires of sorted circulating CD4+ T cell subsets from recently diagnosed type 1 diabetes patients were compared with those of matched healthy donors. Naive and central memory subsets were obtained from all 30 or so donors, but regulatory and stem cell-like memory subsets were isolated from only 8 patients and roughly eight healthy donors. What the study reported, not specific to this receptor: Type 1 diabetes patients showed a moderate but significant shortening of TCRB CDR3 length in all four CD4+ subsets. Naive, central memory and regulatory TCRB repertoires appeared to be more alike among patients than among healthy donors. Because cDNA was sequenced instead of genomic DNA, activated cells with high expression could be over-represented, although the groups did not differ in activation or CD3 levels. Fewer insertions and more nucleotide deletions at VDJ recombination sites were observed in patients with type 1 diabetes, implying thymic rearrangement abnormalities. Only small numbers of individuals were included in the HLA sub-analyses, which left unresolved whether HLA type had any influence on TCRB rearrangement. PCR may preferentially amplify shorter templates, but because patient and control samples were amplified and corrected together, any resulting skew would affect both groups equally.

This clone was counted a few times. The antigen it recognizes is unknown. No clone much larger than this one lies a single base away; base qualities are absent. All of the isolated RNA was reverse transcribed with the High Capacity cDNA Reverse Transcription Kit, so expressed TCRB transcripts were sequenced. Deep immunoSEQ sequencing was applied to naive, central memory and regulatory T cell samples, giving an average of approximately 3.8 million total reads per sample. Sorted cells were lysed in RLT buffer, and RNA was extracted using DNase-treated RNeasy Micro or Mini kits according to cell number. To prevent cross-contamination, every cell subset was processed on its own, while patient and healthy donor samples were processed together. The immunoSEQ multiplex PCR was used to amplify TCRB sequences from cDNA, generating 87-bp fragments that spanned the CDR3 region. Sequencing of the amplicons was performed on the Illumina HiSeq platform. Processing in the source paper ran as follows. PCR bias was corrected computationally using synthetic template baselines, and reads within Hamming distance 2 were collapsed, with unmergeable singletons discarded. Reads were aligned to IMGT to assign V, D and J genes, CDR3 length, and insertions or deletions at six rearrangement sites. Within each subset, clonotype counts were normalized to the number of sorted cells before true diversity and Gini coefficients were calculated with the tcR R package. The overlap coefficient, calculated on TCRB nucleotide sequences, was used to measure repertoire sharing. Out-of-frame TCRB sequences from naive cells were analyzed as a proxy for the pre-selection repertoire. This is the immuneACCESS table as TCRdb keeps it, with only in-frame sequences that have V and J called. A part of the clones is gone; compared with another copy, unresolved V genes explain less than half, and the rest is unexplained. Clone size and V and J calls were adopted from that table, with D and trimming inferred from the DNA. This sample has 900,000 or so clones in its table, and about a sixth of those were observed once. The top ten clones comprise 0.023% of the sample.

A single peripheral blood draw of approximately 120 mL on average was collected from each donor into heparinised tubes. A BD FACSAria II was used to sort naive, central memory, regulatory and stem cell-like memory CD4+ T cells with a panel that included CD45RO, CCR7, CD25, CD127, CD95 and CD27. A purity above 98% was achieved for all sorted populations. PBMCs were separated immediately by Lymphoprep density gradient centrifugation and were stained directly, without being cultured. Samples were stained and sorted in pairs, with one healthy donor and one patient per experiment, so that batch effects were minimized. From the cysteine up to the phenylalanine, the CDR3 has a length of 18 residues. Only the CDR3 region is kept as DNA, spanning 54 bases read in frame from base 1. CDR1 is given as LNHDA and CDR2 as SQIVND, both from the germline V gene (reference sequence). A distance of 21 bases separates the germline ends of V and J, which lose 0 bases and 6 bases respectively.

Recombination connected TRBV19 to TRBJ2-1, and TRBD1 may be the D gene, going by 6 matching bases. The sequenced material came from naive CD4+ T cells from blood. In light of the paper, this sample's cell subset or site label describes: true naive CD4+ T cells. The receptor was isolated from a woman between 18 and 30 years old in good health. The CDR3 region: CASSIDPLGTSSRNEQFF. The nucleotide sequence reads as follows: TGTGCCAGTAGTATAGATCCCCTCGGGACATCATCCCGCAATGAGCAGTTCTTC.